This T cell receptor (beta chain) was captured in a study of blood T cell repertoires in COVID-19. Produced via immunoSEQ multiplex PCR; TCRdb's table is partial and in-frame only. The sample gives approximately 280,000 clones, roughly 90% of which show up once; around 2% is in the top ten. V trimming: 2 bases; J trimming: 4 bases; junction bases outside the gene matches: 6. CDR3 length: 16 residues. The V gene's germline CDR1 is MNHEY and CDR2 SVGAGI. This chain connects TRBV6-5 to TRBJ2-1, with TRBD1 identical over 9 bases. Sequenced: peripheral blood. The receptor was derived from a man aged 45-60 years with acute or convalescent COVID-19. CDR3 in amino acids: CASSYGGTGSYNEQFF. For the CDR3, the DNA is TGTGCCAGCAGTTACGGCGGGACAGGGTCGTACAATGAGCAGTTCTTC.